This is a list of T cell receptor beta chains from one sample in a study of shared clonotypes between healthy human individuals. This table comes from immunoSEQ multiplex PCR, and its TCRdb copy is limited to in-frame clones, with some not included. The sample includes more than 2 million clones, over 85% of them seen just once. Sequences were obtained from naive CD8+ T cells from PBMCs. The receptors shown here come from a man younger than 35 in good health. Some clones in this sample may be carry-over from other donors' samples. CDR3s include the opening cysteine and the closing phenylalanine or tryptophan. The order of the fields is V gene, J gene, D gene, clone size, CDR3 protein, CDR3 DNA. The D gene is left open where the match is weak. The listing skips clone size in some rows; elsewhere it reads once, few, many or a size class.

v_gene: TRBV4-1; j_gene: TRBJ1-1; d_gene: .; abundance: .; CDR3aa: CASSPYGQLNTEAFF; CDR3nt: TGCGCCAGCAGCCCTTACGGACAGCTGAACACTGAAGCTTTCTTT
v_gene: TRBV4-1; j_gene: TRBJ2-1; d_gene: TRBD2; abundance: .; CDR3aa: CASSQGRAGNEQFF; CDR3nt: TGCGCCAGCAGCCAGGGGAGGGCCGGGAATGAGCAGTTCTTC
v_gene: TRBV18; j_gene: TRBJ2-2; d_gene: TRBD1; abundance: .; CDR3aa: CASSPNRGRSTGELFF; CDR3nt: TGTGCCAGCTCACCGAACAGGGGTCGGAGCACCGGGGAGCTGTTTTTT
v_gene: TRBV10-2; j_gene: TRBJ2-1; d_gene: TRBD2; abundance: .; CDR3aa: CASRPRLAGGSNEQFF; CDR3nt: TGCGCCAGCAGGCCTCGACTAGCGGGAGGGAGCAATGAGCAGTTCTTC
v_gene: TRBV27; j_gene: TRBJ2-1; d_gene: TRBD2; abundance: .; CDR3aa: CASSIINLAGGPDEQFF; CDR3nt: TGTGCCAGCAGTATAATAAATCTAGCGGGAGGGCCGGATGAGCAGTTCTTC
v_gene: TRBV27; j_gene: TRBJ2-7; d_gene: TRBD2; abundance: .; CDR3aa: CASSTLSGRASEQYF; CDR3nt: TGTGCCAGCAGTACCCTAAGCGGGAGGGCCTCCGAGCAGTACTTC
v_gene: TRBV7-6; j_gene: TRBJ2-7; d_gene: .; abundance: .; CDR3aa: CASSLEQRTYEQYF; CDR3nt: TGTGCCAGCAGCTTAGAACAGCGTACCTACGAGCAGTACTTC
v_gene: TRBV19; j_gene: TRBJ2-1; d_gene: TRBD1; abundance: .; CDR3aa: CASRAGQAGEQFF; CDR3nt: TGTGCCAGTAGGGCGGGACAGGCTGGGGAGCAGTTCTTC
v_gene: TRBV2; j_gene: TRBJ1-3; d_gene: .; abundance: few; CDR3aa: CASSVDSYSGNTIYF; CDR3nt: TGTGCCAGCAGTGTAGACAGCTACTCTGGAAACACCATATATTTT
v_gene: TRBV9; j_gene: TRBJ2-1; d_gene: .; abundance: .; CDR3aa: CASSVVGAAMYNEQFF; CDR3nt: TGTGCCAGCAGCGTAGTGGGGGCGGCTATGTACAATGAGCAGTTCTTC